This TCR beta chain is from a study of blood T cell repertoires in COVID-19. Study-wide context: Specimens from acute and convalescent COVID-19 originated in the United States, Italy and Spain.

Trimming at V came to 0 bases and at J to 7 bases, leaving 3 bases not matched to a gene. The CDR3 runs to 14 residues. CDR1 and CDR2 from the germline V gene are SGHTA and FQGNSA. The data were produced by immunoSEQ multiplex PCR, yet TCRdb's version contains in-frame clones alone and is incomplete. The sample carries some 300,000 clones, nearly 90% recorded once. This clone was seen just once. The sequence was obtained from a woman in her 30s who had recovered from COVID-19. Source material: PBMCs or T cells enriched from blood (not recorded which). J is TRBJ2-3 and V is TRBV7-2, with 8 bases aligning to TRBD2. The CDR3 bases are TGTGCCAGCAGCTTAGCGCGGGAGGTACATACGCAGTATTTT. Translated, it gives CASSLAREVHTQYF.